This TCR beta chain is from a study of blood T cell repertoires in COVID-19. The data were produced by immunoSEQ multiplex PCR, yet TCRdb's version contains in-frame clones alone and is incomplete. The repertoire holds about 190,000 clones, with approximately 88% as singletons. In germline, CDR1 is LNHDA, CDR2 SQIVND (reference sequence). This CDR3 is 15 amino acids long. Trimming took off 1 base at V and 3 bases at J, with 12 bases between the two ends. Input material: peripheral blood. The clonotype originates from a man aged 40-49 years with acute or convalescent COVID-19. V usage is TRBV19 and J usage is TRBJ2-5, with a tentative D call TRBD2 (6 bases). The CDR3 DNA follows: TGTGCCAGTAGTATAGTGGGGGGTACTGAAGAGACCCAGTACTTC. Protein product: CASSIVGGTEETQYF.